This T cell receptor (beta chain) was sequenced for a study of glioma-infiltrating T cells. This clonotype was recorded a few times. Antigen unknown. Regarding the study as a whole: Only very few CDR3 sequences appeared in both tissue and blood.

The iRepertoire nested amplicon-rescue multiplex PCR amplified TCR alpha and beta CDR3s from RNA. TCRdb itself ran the multiplex PCR reads through MiXCR, one entry per CDR3 protein. This sample carries 150,000 or so distinct CDR3 sequences, approximately 40% of them seen once, and the ten largest clones take 20% to 25%. The CDR3 totals 15 residues. The J segment lost 1 base and the V segment lost 5 bases, leaving 5 bases of the junction unmatched. The germline V gene encodes CDR1 SGHVS and CDR2 FQNEAQ. Sequencing was done on a sample of glioma tissue, nonneoplastic brain tissue, or PBMCs (not recorded which). The receptor's source is a human donor with low-grade glioma or glioblastoma, undergoing nonglioma brain surgery, or in good health (not recorded which). This chain joins TRBV7-8 and TRBJ2-3, with TRBD2 identical over 8 bases. The CDR3 protein is CASSPVGGGTDTQYF. CDR3 coding DNA: TGTGCCAGCAGCCCCGTCGGGGGGGGCACAGATACGCAGTATTTT.